These T cell receptor beta chains were read from a single sample in a study of blood T cell repertoires in COVID-19. The repertoire was sequenced with immunoSEQ multiplex PCR; TCRdb's copy has only in-frame clones and lacks some. The sample yields 90,000 to 120,000 clones, 69% seen once. Material for sequencing was peripheral blood. Receptors originate from a man older than 75 with acute or convalescent COVID-19. CDR3s include the opening cysteine and the closing phenylalanine or tryptophan. A D gene is named only where the DNA matches it firmly. The size entry is marked missing in some rows and otherwise reads once, few, many or a size class.

>TRBJ2-3|-|TRBV5-1|15|-
TGCGCCACCTCTCAGACAGGTCTCAGCACAGATACGCAGTATTTT
CATSQTGLSTDTQYF
>TRBJ1-2|few|TRBV7-2|13|-
TGTGCCAGCAGCCCCAGCGACAGCTATGGCTACACCTTC
CASSPSDSYGYTF
>TRBJ2-5|-|TRBV6-2/TRBV6-3|14|-
TGTGCCAGCAGTTTTCCGAGGGGGCAAGAGACCCAGTACTTC
CASSFPRGQETQYF
>TRBJ2-3|-|TRBV3-1/TRBV3-2|13|-
TGTGCCAGCAGCCATTTAAGAGGGGATACGCAGTATTTT
CASSHLRGDTQYF
>TRBJ1-5|-|TRBV28|17|-
TGTGCCAGCAGTTTGTTTTTGGGGGGTAGTGGCAATCAGCCCCAGCATTTT
CASSLFLGGSGNQPQHF
>TRBJ2-7|many|TRBV10-3|12|-
TGTGCCACCGCAGGGACACCCTACGAGCAGTACTTC
CATAGTPYEQYF
>TRBJ1-2|-|TRBV5-1|15|-
TGCGCCAGCAGCCCGGGCGGGGGCGAGGGCTATGGCTACACCTTC
CASSPGGGEGYGYTF
>TRBJ2-1|-|TRBV24-1|14|-
TGTGCCACCAGTGATAGCCGGGATTACAATGAGCAGTTCTTC
CATSDSRDYNEQFF
>TRBJ2-1|-|TRBV10-3|17|-
TGTGCCATCAGTGACCCAGGGGAAGGTTCATTACGCAATGAGCAGTTCTTC
CAISDPGEGSLRNEQFF
>TRBJ2-7|-|TRBV7-9|12|TRBD1
TGTGCCAGCAGCAGGGACAGGGCCGAGCAGTACTTC
CASSRDRAEQYF
>TRBJ2-5|-|TRBV7-9|15|-
TGTGCCAGCAGCGTTCGGGACACACGACAAGAGACCCAGTACTTC
CASSVRDTRQETQYF
>TRBJ2-5|-|TRBV6-6|16|TRBD2
TGTGCCAGCAGTTACTCTAGCGGGAGGGGTCAAGAGACCCAGTACTTC
CASSYSSGRGQETQYF
>TRBJ2-1|-|TRBV19|18|TRBD2
TGTGCCAGTAGTATCGGACTAGCGGGAGGAAACTCCTACAATGAGCAGTTCTTC
CASSIGLAGGNSYNEQFF
>TRBJ1-1|-|TRBV12-3/TRBV12-4|13|-
TGTGCCAGCAGTTTTCAGGGTATGTCTGAAGCTTTCTTT
CASSFQGMSEAFF
>TRBJ2-7|-|TRBV9|15|TRBD1
TGTGCCAGCAGCGTAGGTAGGACAGGGGTCTACGAGCAGTACTTC
CASSVGRTGVYEQYF
>TRBJ2-2|few|TRBV29-1|13|TRBD1
TGCAGCGTTGACAGGGGGAATACCGGGGAGCTGTTTTTT
CSVDRGNTGELFF
>TRBJ2-7|few|TRBV7-8|14|-
TGTGCCAGCAGACTTAATAGACAAGGGGGCGAGCAGTACTTC
CASRLNRQGGEQYF
>TRBJ2-2|few|TRBV7-9|17|-
TGTGCCAGCAGCTTATTAAATGGGCAGGGCGACACCGGGGAGCTGTTTTTT
CASSLLNGQGDTGELFF
>TRBJ2-1|few|TRBV5-8|15|TRBD1
TGTGCCAGCAGCTTGGGACAGGGGAACGGCAATGAGCAGTTCTTC
CASSLGQGNGNEQFF
>TRBJ2-5|once|TRBV11-2|15|-
TGTGCCAGCAGCTTAGACGGGGTGGGTGTGAAGACCCAGTACTTC
CASSLDGVGVKTQYF
>TRBJ2-3|-|TRBV3-1/TRBV3-2|13|-
TGTGCCAGCAGCCTTAGCAGCGGGACAACGCAGTATTTT
CASSLSSGTTQYF
>TRBJ2-1|once|TRBV6-6|13|TRBD1
TGTGCCAGCCGAGACAGGGAGAGCGGTGAGCAGTTCTTC
CASRDRESGEQFF
>TRBJ2-4|-|TRBV5-1|16|TRBD1
TGCGCCAGCAGCCTCCCGGGACAGGGTGCCAAAAACATTCAGTACTTC
CASSLPGQGAKNIQYF
>TRBJ2-7|few|TRBV5-4|12|-
TGTGCCAGCAGCTTGAGAGCGGAAGAGCAGTACTTC
CASSLRAEEQYF
>TRBJ2-1|-|TRBV3-1/TRBV3-2|14|TRBD2
TGTGCCAGCAGCTACTCCCGGGGGGGGGTTGAGCAGTTCTTC
CASSYSRGGVEQFF
>TRBJ2-2|-|TRBV30|14|-
TGTGCCTGGAGCAGGGGGGCTAACACCGGGGAGCTGTTTTTT
CAWSRGANTGELFF
>TRBJ1-1|-|TRBV5-5|14|TRBD1
TGTGCCAGCAGCTGGGGACAGAAGAACACTGAAGCTTTCTTT
CASSWGQKNTEAFF
>TRBJ1-5|-|TRBV19|14|-
TGTGCCAGTAGTGTTGGACAGAATTATCAGCCCCAGCATTTT
CASSVGQNYQPQHF
>TRBJ1-1|-|TRBV11-3|14|TRBD1
TGTGCCCAAAGAATGGGACAGGGTCTGTCTGAAGCTTTCTTT
CAQRMGQGLSEAFF
>TRBJ2-5|-|TRBV4-3|15|-
TGCGCCAGCAGCCAAGAAGGAGCAGGGAGGGAGACCCAGTACTTC
CASSQEGAGRETQYF
>TRBJ2-2|few|TRBV3-1/TRBV3-2|18|TRBD2
TGTGCCAGCAGCCACACCAACACGGGACTAGCGGGAACCGGGGAGCTGTTTTTT
CASSHTNTGLAGTGELFF
>TRBJ2-3|-|TRBV7-2|15|-
TGTGCCAGCAGCTTGGAAAGCACACTAGCAGATACGCAGTATTTT
CASSLESTLADTQYF
>TRBJ2-1|-|TRBV5-8|15|TRBD2
TGTGCCAGCAGCTTGGGGACGGGACTAGCAAATGAGCAGTTCTTC
CASSLGTGLANEQFF
>TRBJ2-7|-|TRBV11-2|15|TRBD1
TGTGCCAGCAGGTCCCCCGGGACAGGGTCTTACGAGCAGTACTTC
CASRSPGTGSYEQYF
>TRBJ2-7|-|TRBV28|14|-
TGTGCCAGCAGTTTAGCGGGACCTTCGAGGGAGCAGTACTTC
CASSLAGPSREQYF
>TRBJ2-7|-|TRBV6-5|15|-
TGTGCCAGCAGTTACTCCGCGACAGGCAACTACGAGCAGTACTTC
CASSYSATGNYEQYF
>TRBJ2-3|few|TRBV19|15|-
TGTGCCAGTAGTATAGGAACTAGTAGCACAGATACGCAGTATTTT
CASSIGTSSTDTQYF
>TRBJ2-3|few|TRBV27|13|-
TGTGCCAGCAGTTTATTAGGCACAGATACGCAGTATTTT
CASSLLGTDTQYF
>TRBJ2-2|-|TRBV7-2|15|TRBD1
TGTGCCAGCAGCTCCTCGACAGGGGGCATCGGGGAGCTGTTTTTT
CASSSSTGGIGELFF
>TRBJ1-5|-|TRBV6-6|15|-
TGTGCCAGCATCCCGGTTCCAGGAATAGGACAGCCCCAGCATTTT
CASIPVPGIGQPQHF
>TRBJ2-1|many|TRBV20-1|14|TRBD2
TGCAGTGCAAGTAGCGGGATATCCTACAATGAGCAGTTCTTC
CSASSGISYNEQFF
>TRBJ2-5|-|TRBV3-1/TRBV3-2|15|TRBD2
TGTGCCAGCAGCCAAGGTAGGACTAGCGGAGAGACCCAGTACTTC
CASSQGRTSGETQYF
>TRBJ2-3|-|TRBV5-4|15|-
TGTGCCAGCAGCTGGCCGAGCGGGAGCACAGATACGCAGTATTTT
CASSWPSGSTDTQYF
>TRBJ2-1|-|TRBV24-1|16|TRBD1
TGTGCCACCAGTGAACCCGGGACAGGGGCCTACAATGAGCAGTTCTTC
CATSEPGTGAYNEQFF
>TRBJ1-1|-|TRBV24-1|13|-
TGTGCCACCGGAGAAGAGGGTTCGACTGAAGCTTTCTTT
CATGEEGSTEAFF
>TRBJ1-1|-|TRBV3-1/TRBV3-2|14|TRBD1
TGTGCCAGCAGCATGGGACAGTCGCGCACTGAAGCTTTCTTT
CASSMGQSRTEAFF
>TRBJ2-7|few|TRBV6-5|13|-
TGTGCCAGCCATCTTGCTAGTCCTCCCGAGCAGTACTTC
CASHLASPPEQYF
>TRBJ1-4|-|TRBV19|13|-
TGTGCCAGTAGTATGAGCGGTAATGAAAAACTGTTTTTT
CASSMSGNEKLFF